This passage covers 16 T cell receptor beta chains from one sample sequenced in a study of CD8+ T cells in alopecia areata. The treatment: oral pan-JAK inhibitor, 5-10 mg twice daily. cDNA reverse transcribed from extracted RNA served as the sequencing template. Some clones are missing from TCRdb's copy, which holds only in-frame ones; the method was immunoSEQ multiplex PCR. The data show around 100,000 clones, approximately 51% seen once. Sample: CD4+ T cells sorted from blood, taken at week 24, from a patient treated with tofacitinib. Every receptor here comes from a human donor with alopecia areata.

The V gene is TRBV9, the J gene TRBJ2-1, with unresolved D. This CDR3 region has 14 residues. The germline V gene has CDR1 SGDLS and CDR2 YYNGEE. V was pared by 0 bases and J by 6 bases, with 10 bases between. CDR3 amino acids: CASSVGGSFNEQFF. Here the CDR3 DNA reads TGTGCCAGCAGCGTAGGTGGAAGTTTCAATGAGCAGTTCTTC.

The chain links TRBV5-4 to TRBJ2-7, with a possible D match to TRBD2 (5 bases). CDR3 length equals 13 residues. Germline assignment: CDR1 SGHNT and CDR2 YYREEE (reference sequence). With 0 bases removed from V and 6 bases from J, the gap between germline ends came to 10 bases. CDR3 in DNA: TGTGCCAGCAGCTTGGATTGGAGGAGCGAGCAGTACTTC. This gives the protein CASSLDWRSEQYF.

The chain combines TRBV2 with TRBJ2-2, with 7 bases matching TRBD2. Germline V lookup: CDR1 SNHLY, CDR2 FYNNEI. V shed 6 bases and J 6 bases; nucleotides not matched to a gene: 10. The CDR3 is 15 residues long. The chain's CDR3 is CASRTTSVVAGELFF. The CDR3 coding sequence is TGTGCCAGCAGAACAACTAGCGTCGTAGCCGGGGAGCTGTTTTTT.

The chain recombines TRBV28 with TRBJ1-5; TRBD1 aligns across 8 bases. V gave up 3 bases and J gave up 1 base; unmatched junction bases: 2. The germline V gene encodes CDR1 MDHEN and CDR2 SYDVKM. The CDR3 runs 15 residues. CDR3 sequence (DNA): TGTGCCAGCAGTTTGGGGACAGGCAGCAATCAGCCCCAGCATTTT. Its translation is CASSLGTGSNQPQHF.

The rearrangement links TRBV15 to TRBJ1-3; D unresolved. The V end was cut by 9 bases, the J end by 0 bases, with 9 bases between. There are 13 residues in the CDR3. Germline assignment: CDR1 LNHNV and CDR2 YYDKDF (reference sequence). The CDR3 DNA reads TGTGCCACAAGAATGAGCTCTGGAAACACCATATATTTT. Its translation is CATRMSSGNTIYF.

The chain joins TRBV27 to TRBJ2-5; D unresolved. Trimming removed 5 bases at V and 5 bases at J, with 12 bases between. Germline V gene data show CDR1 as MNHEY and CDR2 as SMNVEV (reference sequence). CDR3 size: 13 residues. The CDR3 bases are TGTGCCAGCAGTCCATCTAACAGCGAGACCCAGTACTTC. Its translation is CASSPSNSETQYF.

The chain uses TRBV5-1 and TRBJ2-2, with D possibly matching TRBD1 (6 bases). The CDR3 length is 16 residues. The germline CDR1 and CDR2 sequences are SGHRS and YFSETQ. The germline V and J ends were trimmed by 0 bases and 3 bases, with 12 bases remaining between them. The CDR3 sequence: CASSLADSLYTGELFF. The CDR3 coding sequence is TGCGCCAGCAGCTTGGCGGACAGCCTTTACACCGGGGAGCTGTTTTTT.

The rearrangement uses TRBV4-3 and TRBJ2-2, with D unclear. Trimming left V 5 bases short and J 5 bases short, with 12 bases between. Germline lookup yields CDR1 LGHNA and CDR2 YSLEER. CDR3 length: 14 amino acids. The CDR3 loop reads CASSGQTDTGELFF. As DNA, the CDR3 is TGCGCCAGCAGCGGCCAGACCGATACCGGGGAGCTGTTTTTT.

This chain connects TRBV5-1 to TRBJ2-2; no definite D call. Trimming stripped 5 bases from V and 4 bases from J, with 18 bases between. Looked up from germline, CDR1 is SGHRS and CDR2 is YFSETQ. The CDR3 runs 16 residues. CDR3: CASSASSRLTTGELFF. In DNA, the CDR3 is TGCGCCAGCAGTGCCTCTAGTCGTTTAACCACCGGGGAGCTGTTTTTT.

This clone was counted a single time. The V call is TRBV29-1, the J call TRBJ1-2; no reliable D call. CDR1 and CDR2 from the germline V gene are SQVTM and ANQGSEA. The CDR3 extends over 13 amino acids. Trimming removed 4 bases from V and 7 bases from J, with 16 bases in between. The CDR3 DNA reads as TGCAGCGTTGGTTCCAGGCACTATGCTGGCTACACCTTC. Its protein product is CSVGSRHYAGYTF.

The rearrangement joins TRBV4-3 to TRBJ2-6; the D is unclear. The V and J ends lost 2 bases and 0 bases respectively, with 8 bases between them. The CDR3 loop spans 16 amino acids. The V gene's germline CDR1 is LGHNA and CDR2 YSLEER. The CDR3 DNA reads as TGCGCCAGCAGCCAAAATGCCCCCTCTGGGGCCAACGTCCTGACTTTC. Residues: CASSQNAPSGANVLTF.

The CDR3 reads CAWSAGTANNEQFF. In DNA form, the CDR3 reads TGTGCCTGGAGTGCCGGGACAGCTAACAATGAGCAGTTCTTC. This rearrangement joins TRBV30 to TRBJ2-1, with 7 positions matching TRBD1. CDR1 and CDR2 (germline): GTSNPN, SVGIG (reference sequence). The junction had 5 bases not matched to a gene; V was cut back by 1 base and J by 5 bases. The CDR3 totals 14 residues. Using reference TRBV30 and TRBJ2-1 for the parts outside the CDR3, the full variable domain is SQTIHQWPATLVQPVGSPLSLECTVEGTSNPNLYWYRQAAGRGLQLLFYSVGIGQISSEVPQNLSASRPQDRQFILSSKKLLLSDSGFYLCAWSAGTANNEQFFGPGTRLTVL.

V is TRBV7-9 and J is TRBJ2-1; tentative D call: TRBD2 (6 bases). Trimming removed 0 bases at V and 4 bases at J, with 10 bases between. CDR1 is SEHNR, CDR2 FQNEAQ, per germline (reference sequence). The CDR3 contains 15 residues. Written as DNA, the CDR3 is TGTGCCAGCAGCTTAGCTCTAGCGAGTTACAATGAGCAGTTCTTC. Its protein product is CASSLALASYNEQFF.

The chain's CDR3 is CASSLALGLKKYQPQHF. In nucleotides, the CDR3 is TGCGCCAGCAGCTTGGCTTTGGGTCTCAAAAAGTATCAGCCCCAGCATTTT. The chain recombines TRBV5-1 with TRBJ1-5, with D uncertain. The V gene's germline CDR1 is SGHRS and CDR2 YFSETQ. CDR3 length: 17 residues. V lost 0 bases and J 5 bases, leaving 18 bases between the germline ends.

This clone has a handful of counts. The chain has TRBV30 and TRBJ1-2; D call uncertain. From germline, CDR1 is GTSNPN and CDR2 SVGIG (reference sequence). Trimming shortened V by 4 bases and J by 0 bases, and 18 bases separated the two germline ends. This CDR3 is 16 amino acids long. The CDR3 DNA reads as TGTGCCTGGAAACCCCTCGGAACAACCTCTAACTATGGCTACACCTTC. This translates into CAWKPLGTTSNYGYTF.

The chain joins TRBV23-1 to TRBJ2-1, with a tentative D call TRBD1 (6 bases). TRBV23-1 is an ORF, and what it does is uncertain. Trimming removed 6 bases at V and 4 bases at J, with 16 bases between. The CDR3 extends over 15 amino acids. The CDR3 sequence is CASSPRHREYNEQFF. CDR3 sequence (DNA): TGCGCCAGCAGCCCGCGGCACAGGGAATACAATGAGCAGTTCTTC.